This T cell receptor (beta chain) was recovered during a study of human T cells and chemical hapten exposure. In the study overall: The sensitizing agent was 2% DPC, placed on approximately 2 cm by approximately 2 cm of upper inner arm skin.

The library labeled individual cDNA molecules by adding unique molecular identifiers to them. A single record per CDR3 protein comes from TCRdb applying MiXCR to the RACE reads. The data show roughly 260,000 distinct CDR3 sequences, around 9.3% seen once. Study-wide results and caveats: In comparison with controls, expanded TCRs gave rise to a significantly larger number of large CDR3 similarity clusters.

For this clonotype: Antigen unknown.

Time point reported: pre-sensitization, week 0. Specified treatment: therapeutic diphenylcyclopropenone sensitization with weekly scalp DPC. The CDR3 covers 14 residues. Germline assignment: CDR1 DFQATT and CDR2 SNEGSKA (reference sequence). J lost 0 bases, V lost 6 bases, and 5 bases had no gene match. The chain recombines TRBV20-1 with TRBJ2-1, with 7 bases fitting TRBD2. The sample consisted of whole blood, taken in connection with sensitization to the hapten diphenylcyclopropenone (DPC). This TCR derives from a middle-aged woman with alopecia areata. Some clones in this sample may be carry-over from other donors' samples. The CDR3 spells CSALTGGSYNEQFF. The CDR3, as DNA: TGCAGTGCCCTCACGGGGGGCTCCTACAATGAGCAGTTCTTC.